The entry below describes one T cell receptor beta chain. Other DNA sequences in the same sample also yield this CDR3. The sample belongs to a study of control samples from healthy donors and cancer patients. The table came from immunoSEQ multiplex PCR; TCRdb's copy has only in-frame clones and leaves some out. The table includes 95,000 to 110,000 clones, approximately 90% detected once. V lost 6 bases and J lost 0, with 0 bases in between. The CDR3 consists of 11 residues. Sequenced input: PBMCs. This clonotype was obtained from a man aged 55 to 70 with lung cancer. V usage is TRBV12-3 or TRBV12-4 and J usage is TRBJ1-3; D is unresolved. The CDR3 reads CASSSGNTIYF. The CDR3 region has the DNA TGTGCCAGCAGCTCTGGAAACACCATATATTTT.